This TCR beta chain was profiled in a study of cytomegalovirus exposure and HLA in healthy donors. General study points: The authors assumed roughly uniform sequencing depth across donors for presence/absence analyses.

The PCR had 60 Vbeta and 13 Jbeta primers. The assay was immunoSEQ multiplex PCR, and TCRdb's table has in-frame clones only and misses some. The table has about 140,000 clones, 80% seen once; the top ten hold approximately 2.5%. On this clone itself: What it binds is not known.

CDR1 and CDR2 (germline): MDHEN, SYDVKM. The CDR3 runs 15 residues. After removal of 7 bases from V and 11 bases from J, the junction contained 10 bases not matched to a gene. Input material: PBMCs. The chain has TRBV28 and TRBJ1-6; 11 positions agree with TRBD1. The clonotype originates from a man aged 50-59 years in good health and CMV-seronegative. The CDR3 loop reads CASTGTRDRGAPLHF. CDR3 DNA sequence: TGTGCCAGCACCGGTACTAGGGACAGGGGGGCACCCCTCCACTTT.